Reported below is one T cell receptor beta chain. This entry is derived from a study of T cells in tuberculosis. The time point here: new active TB diagnosis, blood taken before or within 7 days of starting treatment. The germline V gene has CDR1 SGHTS and CDR2 YDEGEE. The CDR3 is 17 residues long. V was pared by 0 bases and J by 5 bases, with 18 bases between. Sequencing was performed with immunoSEQ multiplex PCR; in TCRdb, only in-frame clones are kept and a portion is missing. The sample lists around 33,000 clones, 80% to 95% occurring once. This chain uses TRBV5-8 with TRBJ1-5, with TRBD1 as a possible D gene (5 bases). The specimen comprised PBMCs, sampled at tuberculosis diagnosis. This receptor was taken from an adult with tuberculosis. Here the CDR3 DNA reads TGTGCCAGCAGCTTGGTTTATGGTGGACATTGGGATCAGCCCCAGCATTTT. Its protein product is CASSLVYGGHWDQPQHF.